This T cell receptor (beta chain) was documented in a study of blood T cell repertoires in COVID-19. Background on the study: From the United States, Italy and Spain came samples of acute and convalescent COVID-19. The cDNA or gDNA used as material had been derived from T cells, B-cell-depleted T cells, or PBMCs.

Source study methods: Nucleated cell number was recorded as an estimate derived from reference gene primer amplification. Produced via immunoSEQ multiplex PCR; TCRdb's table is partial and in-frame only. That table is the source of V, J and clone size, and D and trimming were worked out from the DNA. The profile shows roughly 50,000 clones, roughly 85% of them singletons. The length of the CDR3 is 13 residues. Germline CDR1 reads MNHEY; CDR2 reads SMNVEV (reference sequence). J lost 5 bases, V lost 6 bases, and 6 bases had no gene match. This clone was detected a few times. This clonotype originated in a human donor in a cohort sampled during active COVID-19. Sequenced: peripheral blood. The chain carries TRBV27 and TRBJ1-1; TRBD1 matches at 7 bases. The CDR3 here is CASSKGQHTEAFF. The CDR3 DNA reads TGTGCCAGCAGCAAGGGACAGCATACTGAAGCTTTCTTT.